Below are 22 T cell receptor beta chains sequenced from a single sample in a study of blood T cell repertoires in COVID-19. Clones were sequenced by immunoSEQ multiplex PCR, and TCRdb holds only the in-frame ones, with some missing. The repertoire holds approximately 190,000 clones, with 79% as singletons. Specimen: peripheral blood. The receptors here all came from a man in his sixties with active or convalescent COVID-19.

The chain couples TRBV2 to TRBJ2-5, with 11 bases lining up with TRBD1. Germline V gives CDR1 SNHLY, CDR2 FYNNEI. After removal of 6 bases from V and 4 bases from J, the junction contained 13 bases not matched to a gene. This CDR3 region has 17 residues. The CDR3 loop reads CASSGGGQGANVETQYF. The CDR3 region has the DNA TGTGCCAGCAGCGGGGGAGGACAGGGGGCGAACGTAGAGACCCAGTACTTC.

V usage is TRBV5-6 and J usage is TRBJ2-1, with 8 bases identical to TRBD2. Germline assignment: CDR1 SGHDT and CDR2 YYEEEE. The CDR3 contains 15 residues. The ends lost 0 bases at V and 10 bases at J; junction bases unmatched: 9. The CDR3 DNA follows: TGTGCCAGCAGCTTGGCGGGAGGGCTAGGGGGAGAGCAGTTCTTC. Amino acids: CASSLAGGLGGEQFF.

The rearrangement links TRBV13 to TRBJ2-7, with 8 bases matching TRBD2. The CDR3 contains 15 residues. CDR1 PRHDT and CDR2 FYEKMQ come from the germline V gene (reference sequence). V trimming: 3 bases; J trimming: 4 bases; junction bases outside the gene matches: 8. The CDR3 region has the DNA TGTGCCAGCAGCTTTTTGCAGCGGGGGAGGTACGAGCAGTACTTC. Translating gives CASSFLQRGRYEQYF.

The gene calls are TRBV7-8 and TRBJ2-2, with D tentatively TRBD1 (7 bases). This CDR3 comprises 15 residues. V lost 7 bases and J lost 4, with 16 bases in between. The germline CDR1 and CDR2 sequences are SGHVS and FQNEAQ. CDR3 DNA: TGTGCCAGCACCACTAGCCAGGGGGGCACCGGGGAGCTGTTTTTT. Translation: CASTTSQGGTGELFF.

V gene TRBV5-5 combines with J gene TRBJ2-4; unclear D gene. CDR1 SGHKS and CDR2 YYEKEE come from the germline V gene (reference sequence). V was trimmed by 1 base and J by 0 bases, leaving 5 bases between them. CDR3 size: 14 residues. The CDR3 DNA reads TGTGCCAGCAGCTTGTATGTAGCCAAAAACATTCAGTACTTC. Translation gives CASSLYVAKNIQYF. The full variable domain, completed using reference TRBV5-5 and TRBJ2-4, is DAGVTQSPTHLIKTRGQQVTLRCSPISGHKSVSWYQQVLGQGPQFIFQYYEKEERGRGNFPDRFSARQFPNYSSELNVNALLLGDSALYLCASSLYVAKNIQYFGAGTRLSVL.

This clone appeared once. The V call is TRBV6-1, the J call TRBJ1-1; possible D gene TRBD1, 5 bases. The CDR3 consists of 13 residues. With 3 bases removed from V and 5 bases from J, the gap between germline ends came to 10 bases. Germline CDR1 and CDR2: MNHNS and SASEGT. In DNA form, the CDR3 reads TGTGCCAGCAGTGACGGGGGATTTACTGAAGCTTTCTTT. Its translation: CASSDGGFTEAFF.

The gene calls are TRBV30 and TRBJ2-7, with a weak D call TRBD2 (5 bases). CDR3 length equals 13 residues. Germline V gene sequence: CDR1 GTSNPN, CDR2 SVGIG (reference sequence). Trimming took off 1 base at V and 7 bases at J, with 14 bases between the two ends. CDR3: CAWSETITGEQYF. CDR3 DNA: TGTGCCTGGAGTGAGACTATCACGGGGGAGCAGTACTTC. Based on the CDR3 plus reference TRBV30 and TRBJ2-7, the full variable domain is SQTIHQWPATLVQPVGSPLSLECTVEGTSNPNLYWYRQAAGRGLQLLFYSVGIGQISSEVPQNLSASRPQDRQFILSSKKLLLSDSGFYLCAWSETITGEQYFGPGTRLTVT.

In this sample, this clone turned up a few times. The V call is TRBV4-1, the J call TRBJ1-5; 7 positions agree with TRBD1. CDR1 and CDR2 (germline): MGHRA, YSYEKL. V lost 4 bases and J lost 5; bases outside the gene matches: 14. The CDR3 has 17 amino acids. The DNA of the CDR3 is TGCGCCAGCAGCCGGTCCCAAGGGACAGTACCATATCAGCCCCAGCATTTT. Its translation: CASSRSQGTVPYQPQHF.

The genes are TRBV3-1 (or the pseudogene TRBV3-2) and TRBJ2-7; no firm D call. The CDR3 totals 12 residues. V was clipped by 2 bases and J by 3 bases, with 5 bases between them. From germline, CDR1 is LGHDT and CDR2 YNNKEL (reference sequence). CDR3: CASSQNSYEQYF. CDR3 nucleotides: TGTGCCAGCAGCCAAAACAGCTACGAGCAGTACTTC.

The chain combines TRBV28 with TRBJ1-2; 8 bases map to TRBD1. The germline gives CDR1 MDHEN, CDR2 SYDVKM. J was trimmed by 2 bases and V by 10 bases; bases with no gene match: 9. This CDR3 comprises 14 residues. The CDR3 nucleotides read TGTGCCACCTACGGACAGGGCTACAACTATGGCTACACCTTC. It translates to CATYGQGYNYGYTF.

The rearrangement links TRBV25-1 to TRBJ2-7; D is unclear. Germline V gene lookup returns CDR1 MGHDK and CDR2 SYGVNS. There are 14 residues in the CDR3. Trimming cost V 4 bases and J 4 bases, with 14 bases left between them. CDR3 protein: CASSARFDSYEQYF. For the CDR3, the DNA is TGTGCCAGCAGTGCCCGATTCGACTCGTACGAGCAGTACTTC.

The chain couples TRBV30 to TRBJ2-7, with 11 nucleotides matching TRBD1. In germline, CDR1 is GTSNPN, CDR2 SVGIG (reference sequence). The CDR3 is 15 amino acids. J gave up 2 bases and V 2 bases, and 5 bases lay outside the gene matches. Here the CDR3 reads CAWSIGTGGPYEQYF. The CDR3 DNA reads as TGTGCCTGGAGTATCGGGACAGGGGGTCCCTACGAGCAGTACTTC. The full variable domain, its missing parts supplied by reference TRBV30 and TRBJ2-7, is SQTIHQWPATLVQPVGSPLSLECTVEGTSNPNLYWYRQAAGRGLQLLFYSVGIGQISSEVPQNLSASRPQDRQFILSSKKLLLSDSGFYLCAWSIGTGGPYEQYFGPGTRLTVT.

The CDR3 DNA sequence: TGTGCCAGCAGCCGCCGGGACAGGGTTTCTGGAAACACCATATATTTT. Protein sequence: CASSRRDRVSGNTIYF. The genes are TRBV3-1 (or the pseudogene TRBV3-2) and TRBJ1-3, with TRBD1 identical over 9 bases. In germline, CDR1 is LGHDT, CDR2 YNNKEL (reference sequence). With V trimmed by 4 bases and J by 1 base, 5 bases remained unmatched. The CDR3 sequence is 16 residues long.

In its sample, this clone was seen a few times. The rearrangement uses TRBV18 and TRBJ2-5; D unresolved. The germline V gene encodes CDR1 KGHSH and CDR2 LQKENI. This CDR3 region has 16 residues. Trimming stripped 6 bases from V and 0 bases from J, with 17 bases between. The CDR3 DNA reads as TGTGCCAGCTCCTTTACAATACGCCAGTACCAAGAGACCCAGTACTTC. This gives the protein CASSFTIRQYQETQYF.

V is TRBV5-4 and J is TRBJ1-4; D is possibly TRBD1 (6 bases). The CDR3 contains 14 residues. Trimming took 0 bases from V and 8 from J, leaving 11 bases between them. The germline V gene encodes CDR1 SGHNT and CDR2 YYREEE (reference sequence). Here the CDR3 reads CASSLAGVQEKLFF. The CDR3 DNA sequence: TGTGCCAGCAGCTTGGCAGGGGTTCAGGAAAAACTGTTTTTT.

The V gene is TRBV7-3, the J gene TRBJ2-7, with 7 positions matching TRBD1. Unmatched junction bases numbered 8, after V lost 5 bases and J lost 7 bases. The germline V gene encodes CDR1 SGHTA and CDR2 FQGTGA. The CDR3 consists of 13 residues. The CDR3 here is CASSLGQVGEQYF. The CDR3 nucleotides are TGTGCCAGCAGCCTCGGACAGGTCGGGGAGCAGTACTTC. Filled out from reference TRBV7-3 and TRBJ2-7, the complete variable domain reads GAGVSQTPSNKVTEKGKYVELRCDPISGHTALYWYRQSLGQGPEFLIYFQGTGAADDSGLPNDRFFAVRPEGSVSTLKIQRTERGDSAVYLCASSLGQVGEQYFGPGTRLTVT.

This chain links TRBV5-1 with TRBJ1-1, with unresolved D. The CDR3 extends over 14 amino acids. Germline CDR1 SGHRS, CDR2 YFSETQ. Trimming took off 4 bases at V and 5 bases at J, with 15 bases between the two ends. The CDR3 is CASSASGEGTEAFF. In DNA form, the CDR3 reads TGCGCCAGCAGCGCCTCCGGGGAAGGGACTGAAGCTTTCTTT. Full variable domain (remainder filled in from reference TRBV5-1 and TRBJ1-1): KAGVTQTPRYLIKTRGQQVTLSCSPISGHRSVSWYQQTPGQGLQFLFEYFSETQRNKGNFPGRFSGRQFSNSRSEMNVSTLELGDSALYLCASSASGEGTEAFFGQGTRLTVV.

A few counts support this clone. This chain uses TRBV6-2 or TRBV6-3 with TRBJ1-5; D is perhaps TRBD1 (6 bases). Germline CDR1 is MNHEY and CDR2 is SVGEGT. Trimming took 4 bases from V and 3 from J, leaving 19 bases between them. The CDR3 totals 17 residues. DNA of the CDR3: TGTGCCAGCAGTTCGGACAGCCCGAAGAATAACAATCAGCCCCAGCATTTT. Residues: CASSSDSPKNNNQPQHF.

The chain links TRBV7-9 to TRBJ2-7, with TRBD1 identical over 7 bases. Losses at the gene ends were 3 bases for V and 2 bases for J; bases not matched to a gene: 16. CDR1 is SEHNR, CDR2 FQNEAQ, per germline (reference sequence). The CDR3 covers 18 residues. CDR3 nucleotide sequence: TGTGCCAGCAGCTTTTCTGGACGAGCCGGGACAGTCACCTACGAGCAGTACTTC. Translated: CASSFSGRAGTVTYEQYF.

V gene TRBV6-5 combines with J gene TRBJ1-2; 11 bases agree with TRBD1. The CDR3 is 14 residues long. V shed 5 bases and J 5 bases; nucleotides not matched to a gene: 4. Germline-derived CDR1 and CDR2 are MNHEY and SVGAGI. CDR3 in DNA: TGTGCCAGCAGTCGGACAGGGGGCTGGTATGGCTACACCTTC. It codes for CASSRTGGWYGYTF.

V is TRBV9 and J is TRBJ2-7; 15 bases are shared with TRBD2. The CDR3 length is 17 residues. Trimming took 3 bases from V and 1 from J; bases not matched to a gene: 5. Germline CDR1 is SGDLS and CDR2 is YYNGEE. The chain's CDR3 is CASSGGLAGGGSYEQYF. CDR3 sequence (DNA): TGTGCCAGCAGCGGGGGACTAGCGGGAGGTGGGTCCTACGAGCAGTACTTC.

The rearrangement uses TRBV4-1 and TRBJ2-7; D is uncertain. Germline V gives CDR1 MGHRA, CDR2 YSYEKL. The CDR3 loop spans 15 amino acids. Trimming pared 1 base from V and 7 bases from J, leaving 17 bases between. In nucleotides, the CDR3 is TGCGCCAGCAGCCAAGGGCGGCCCAGCACCGGGGAGCAGTACTTC. Residues: CASSQGRPSTGEQYF.